These 21 T cell receptor beta chains share one sample of origin, sequenced in a study of shared clonotypes between healthy human individuals. Produced via immunoSEQ multiplex PCR; TCRdb's table is partial and in-frame only. Of millions of clones listed, approximately 95% are singletons. Sequencing was done on a sample of naive CD4+ T cells from PBMCs. Subset defined: CD45RA+ positively selected. All receptors derive from a man between 18 and 29 years old in good health. Some clones in this sample may be carry-over from other donors' samples.

The J gene is TRBJ1-1, the V gene TRBV6-1; D is unresolved. Germline V gene sequence: CDR1 MNHNS, CDR2 SASEGT. V was clipped by 1 base and J by 4 bases, with 7 bases between them. CDR3 size: 13 residues. CDR3 bases: TGTGCCAGCAGTGAAGTTTTTGGCACTGAAGCTTTCTTT. Translating gives CASSEVFGTEAFF.

The chain uses TRBV14 and TRBJ2-3; the D gene is possibly TRBD2 (6 bases). The CDR3 loop spans 20 amino acids. Deletions cut 3 bases from V and 2 bases from J, with 27 bases between. The germline gives CDR1 SGHDN, CDR2 FVKESK. CDR3 sequence (DNA): TGTGCCAGCAGCCAGCTCGTCCCGGGACTGGGAAAGTACCCCACAGATACGCAGTATTTT. Translated, it gives CASSQLVPGLGKYPTDTQYF. The variable domain in full, completed from reference TRBV14 and TRBJ2-3, reads EAGVTQFPSHSVIEKGQTVTLRCDPISGHDNLYWYRRVMGKEIKFLLHFVKESKQDESGMPNNRFLAERTGGTYSTLKVQPAELEDSGVYFCASSQLVPGLGKYPTDTQYFGPGTRLTVL.

The V gene is TRBV28, the J gene TRBJ1-5, with a possible D match to TRBD1 (5 bases). CDR1 and CDR2 (germline): MDHEN, SYDVKM. The CDR3 has 16 amino acids. V lost 4 bases, J lost 7 bases, and 20 bases lay in between. The CDR3 DNA follows: TGTGCCAGCAGTTCATCTCAGGGTGTATTGGAACAGCCCCAGCATTTT. Its protein product is CASSSSQGVLEQPQHF.

This chain uses TRBV2 with TRBJ2-5; 9 bases are a match to TRBD1. Losses at the gene ends were 7 bases for V and 5 bases for J; bases not matched to a gene: 8. Germline V gene sequence: CDR1 SNHLY, CDR2 FYNNEI. CDR3 length: 14 residues. The CDR3 nucleotides read TGTGCCAGCACCTTGGACAGGGGTTACGAGACCCAGTACTTC. It specifies CASTLDRGYETQYF.

The chain recombines TRBV4-1 with TRBJ1-4; no reliable D call. CDR3 length: 16 residues. Germline CDR1 reads MGHRA; CDR2 reads YSYEKL. V lost 0 bases, J lost 0 bases, and 8 bases lay in between. The CDR3 coding sequence is TGCGCCAGCAGCCAAGAGCCGAGGGCAACTAATGAAAAACTGTTTTTT. As protein: CASSQEPRATNEKLFF.

This sequence joins TRBV6-5 and TRBJ1-2; a weak D match, TRBD1 (6 bases). Trimming took off 7 bases at V and 1 base at J, with 16 bases between the two ends. Germline V gene data show CDR1 as MNHEY and CDR2 as SVGAGI. CDR3 length: 15 residues. The CDR3 sequence: CASTSGTINNYGYTF. CDR3 DNA sequence: TGTGCCAGCACCTCCGGGACAATAAATAACTATGGCTACACCTTC.

Of note for this clone: In the same sample, other DNA sequences code for this CDR3. V and J are TRBV5-1 and TRBJ1-1, with 9 bases matching TRBD1. J gave up 5 bases and V 0 bases, and 2 bases lay outside the gene matches. From germline, CDR1 is SGHRS and CDR2 YFSETQ. The CDR3 covers 14 residues. The CDR3 DNA is TGCGCCAGCAGCTTGGGACAGGGGGGTACTGAAGCTTTCTTT. It specifies CASSLGQGGTEAFF.

V is TRBV28 and J is TRBJ1-4, with a possible D match to TRBD1 (6 bases). The CDR3 covers 13 residues. Per germline, CDR1 MDHEN and CDR2 SYDVKM. V was trimmed by 11 bases and J by 3 bases, leaving 13 bases between them. The CDR3 is CAGRGRANEKLFF. CDR3 DNA: TGTGCCGGCCGGGGGCGGGCTAATGAAAAACTGTTTTTT.

V gene TRBV5-1 combines with J gene TRBJ1-1; tentatively, D is TRBD1 (5 bases). This CDR3 is 15 amino acids long. Deletions cut 3 bases from V and 5 bases from J, with 17 bases between. Germline V gives CDR1 SGHRS, CDR2 YFSETQ. The chain's CDR3 is CASSSLLQGDTEAFF. The CDR3 coding sequence is TGCGCCAGCAGCTCCCTACTCCAGGGTGATACTGAAGCTTTCTTT.

Turning to this clone: Other DNA variants within this sample encode the same CDR3. This chain's CDR3 is CASSVERGANYGYTF. The CDR3 region has the DNA TGTGCCAGCAGCGTAGAAAGGGGGGCTAACTATGGCTACACCTTC. The chain uses TRBV9 and TRBJ1-2; weak D call: TRBD1 (6 bases). This CDR3 has 15 residues. The germline V gene has CDR1 SGDLS and CDR2 YYNGEE. Trimming left V 0 bases short and J 0 bases short, with 9 bases between.

The J gene is TRBJ1-1, the V gene TRBV7-2; D is unclear. Per germline, CDR1 SGHTA and CDR2 FQGNSA. The CDR3 is 13 residues long. Trimming removed 4 bases at V and 8 bases at J, with 14 bases between. CDR3 sequence reads: CASSSDTREEAFF. CDR3 sequence (DNA): TGTGCCAGCAGCTCAGACACCCGAGAGGAAGCTTTCTTT.

A note on this clone: The same CDR3 arises from other DNA sequences in this sample as well. In DNA form, the CDR3 reads TGTGCCAGCAGTTCTGGCCTAGCGGGAGGGTACACCGGGGAGCTGTTTTTT. Encoded protein: CASSSGLAGGYTGELFF. The chain links TRBV27 to TRBJ2-2; the match to TRBD2 covers 12 bases. The V and J ends lost 4 bases and 3 bases, in that order; junction bases with no gene match: 6. Germline V CDR1 and CDR2: MNHEY, SMNVEV (reference sequence). There are 17 residues in the CDR3.

J is TRBJ1-1 and V is TRBV5-8; the match to TRBD1 covers 7 bases. The V gene end was trimmed by 3 bases and the J gene end by 2 bases; junction bases not matched to a gene: 7. This CDR3 has 15 amino acids. CDR1 is SGHTS and CDR2 is YDEGEE in the germline V gene. The CDR3 spells CASSSARQGNTEAFF. CDR3 nucleotide sequence: TGTGCCAGCAGCTCGGCCAGACAGGGAAACACTGAAGCTTTCTTT.

The chain uses TRBV7-3 and TRBJ1-5, with D possibly being TRBD1 (5 bases). Between the trimmed V and J ends, which lost 5 bases and 7 bases, there was a span of 15 bases. The CDR3 extends over 14 amino acids. Germline-derived CDR1 and CDR2 are SGHTA and FQGTGA. The CDR3 nucleotides are TGTGCCAGCAGCCCGACCGGGGGATCCCAGCCCCAGCATTTT. Its translation: CASSPTGGSQPQHF.

This chain joins TRBV28 and TRBJ1-5; no clear D. Germline V lookup: CDR1 MDHEN, CDR2 SYDVKM. Trimming took 3 bases from V and 2 from J, leaving 14 bases between them. The CDR3 consists of 16 residues. The CDR3 sequence is CASSFTDEGRNQPQHF. Written as DNA, the CDR3 is TGTGCCAGCAGTTTCACAGACGAAGGGCGCAATCAGCCCCAGCATTTT.

The gene calls are TRBV18 and TRBJ1-5; TRBD1 is a possible D gene (5 bases). CDR1 is KGHSH and CDR2 is LQKENI in the germline V gene. This CDR3 has 16 residues. V lost 3 bases and J 0 bases, leaving 12 bases between the germline ends. The CDR3 nucleotides read TGTGCCAGCTCACCCCAACAGGCAAATAGCAATCAGCCCCAGCATTTT. This translates into CASSPQQANSNQPQHF.

The J gene is TRBJ2-7, the V gene TRBV6-6, with D possibly TRBD1 on 6 matching bases. The germline gives CDR1 MNHNY, CDR2 SVGAGI (reference sequence). With 10 bases removed from V and 3 bases from J, the gap between germline ends came to 16 bases. The CDR3 is 13 amino acids. This CDR3 is CATRRQEYYEQYF. The CDR3 DNA is TGTGCCACCCGGCGACAGGAGTACTACGAGCAGTACTTC.

This chain connects TRBV5-8 to TRBJ2-3; D may match TRBD1 or TRBD2 (7 bases each). The CDR3 runs to 17 residues. V was pared by 0 bases and J by 5 bases, with 19 bases between. Germline V gene lookup returns CDR1 SGHTS and CDR2 YDEGEE. In DNA form, the CDR3 reads TGTGCCAGCAGCTTGGCCAGGGGGGGGCCTCCCGGAGATACGCAGTATTTT. Protein sequence: CASSLARGGPPGDTQYF.

This clone was found once. Relative to the germline gene, one junction end is altered; a read error may explain this. This chain links TRBV14 with TRBJ2-5; D gene ambiguous. The CDR3 sequence is 12 residues long. The germline gives CDR1 SGHDN, CDR2 FVKESK. The CDR3 DNA follows: TGTGCCACCAGCCTCGCCGTAGGGACCCAGTACTTC. This sequence encodes CATSLAVGTQYF.

As concerns this clone: This specimen includes other DNA sequences encoding the same CDR3. This sequence joins TRBV30 and TRBJ1-4; D remains unclear. V was shortened by 3 bases and J by 7 bases, with 6 bases between the two germline ends. The CDR3 extends over 11 amino acids. Germline lookup yields CDR1 GTSNPN and CDR2 SVGIG (reference sequence). The CDR3 loop reads CAWSPGEKLFF. The CDR3 nucleotides read TGTGCCTGGAGCCCCGGTGAAAAACTGTTTTTT.

This sequence joins TRBV28 and TRBJ1-5; no clear D gene. V lost 6 bases and J lost 0, with 12 bases in between. Germline lookup yields CDR1 MDHEN and CDR2 SYDVKM. The CDR3 length is 15 residues. The CDR3 region is CASRSPVYSNQPQHF. In DNA, the CDR3 is TGTGCCAGCAGAAGCCCGGTGTATAGCAATCAGCCCCAGCATTTT.